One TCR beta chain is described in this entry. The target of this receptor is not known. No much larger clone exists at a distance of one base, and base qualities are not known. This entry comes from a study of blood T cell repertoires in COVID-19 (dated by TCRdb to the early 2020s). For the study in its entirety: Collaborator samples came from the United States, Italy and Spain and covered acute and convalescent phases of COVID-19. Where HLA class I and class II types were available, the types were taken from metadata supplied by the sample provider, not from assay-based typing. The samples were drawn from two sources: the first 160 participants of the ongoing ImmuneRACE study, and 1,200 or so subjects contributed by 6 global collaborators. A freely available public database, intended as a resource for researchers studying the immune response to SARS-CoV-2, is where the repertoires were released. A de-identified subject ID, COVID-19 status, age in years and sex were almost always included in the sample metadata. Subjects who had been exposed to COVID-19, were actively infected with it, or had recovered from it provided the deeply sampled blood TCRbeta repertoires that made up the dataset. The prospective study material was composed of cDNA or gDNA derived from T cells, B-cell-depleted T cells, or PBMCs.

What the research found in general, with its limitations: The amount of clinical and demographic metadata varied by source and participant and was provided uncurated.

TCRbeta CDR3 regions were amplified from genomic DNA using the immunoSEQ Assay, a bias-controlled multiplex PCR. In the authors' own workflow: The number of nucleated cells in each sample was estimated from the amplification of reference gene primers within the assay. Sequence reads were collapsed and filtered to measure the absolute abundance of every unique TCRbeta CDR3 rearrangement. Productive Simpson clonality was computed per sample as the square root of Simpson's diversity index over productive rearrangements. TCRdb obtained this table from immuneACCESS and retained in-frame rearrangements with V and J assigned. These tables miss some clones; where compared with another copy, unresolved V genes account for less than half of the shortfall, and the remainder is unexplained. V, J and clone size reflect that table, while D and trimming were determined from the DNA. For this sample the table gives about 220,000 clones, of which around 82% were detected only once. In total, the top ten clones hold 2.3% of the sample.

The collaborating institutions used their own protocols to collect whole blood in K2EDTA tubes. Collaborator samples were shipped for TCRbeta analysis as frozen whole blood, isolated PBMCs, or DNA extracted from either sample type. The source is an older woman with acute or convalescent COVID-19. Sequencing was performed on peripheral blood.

The sequenced DNA: TGTGCCACCAGCAGAGATGTAACCGGACGCGGACTAAACATTCAGTACTTC. Its translation is CATSRDVTGRGLNIQYF. The rearrangement joined TRBV15 to TRBJ2-4; a tentative D call is TRBD2 (5 bases match). V is clipped by 0 bases and J by 6 bases, and the sequence between their germline boundaries is 18 bases long. From the cysteine through the phenylalanine, the CDR3 covers 17 amino acids. The only DNA kept is the CDR3, 51 bases in frame from the first base. CDR1 and CDR2, per the germline V gene (reference sequence), are LNHNV and YYDKDF.